The 24 T cell receptor beta chains given below trace back to one sample, sequenced in a study of brain T cells in children with intractable seizures. Sequencing used immunoSEQ multiplex PCR; TCRdb keeps in-frame clones, though not all of them. The data show 80,000 or so clones, around nine tenths seen once. Sequencing was performed on peripheral blood, taken at surgery. The receptors were sampled from a girl aged 2 to 9 with Rasmussen encephalitis and intractable seizures.

This chain links TRBV5-1 with TRBJ2-7, with a weak D call TRBD2 (5 bases). V lost 4 bases and J lost 2, with 10 bases in between. Germline V gene data show CDR1 as SGHRS and CDR2 as YFSETQ. The CDR3 consists of 13 residues. CDR3 bases: TGCGCCAGCAGCACGGGATTAGCCTACGAGCAGTACTTC. It yields the protein CASSTGLAYEQYF.

This clone was seen just once. J is TRBJ2-3 and V is TRBV27; TRBD2 agrees at 8 bases. This CDR3 is built from 12 residues. Germline CDR1 is MNHEY and CDR2 is SMNVEV (reference sequence). J lost 9 bases, V lost 3 bases, and 2 bases had no gene match. CDR3 region: CASSFPGGTQYF. CDR3 sequence (DNA): TGTGCCAGCAGTTTCCCGGGGGGGACGCAGTATTTT.

Only one count was recorded for this clone. V and J are TRBV27 and TRBJ2-7, with unresolved D. The germline V gene encodes CDR1 MNHEY and CDR2 SMNVEV (reference sequence). Trimming cost V 4 bases and J 4 bases, with 11 bases left between them. CDR3 length: 13 residues. This CDR3 reads CASSSFDGYEQYF. The CDR3 nucleotides are TGTGCCAGCAGTTCCTTCGACGGATACGAGCAGTACTTC.

DNA of the CDR3: TGTGCCAGTCGACGCCGGGGGCAGGGGACCGGGGAGCTGTTTTTT. Protein sequence: CASRRRGQGTGELFF. The chain couples TRBV27 to TRBJ2-2; D tentatively fits TRBD1 or TRBD2 (6 bases each). Per the germline V gene, CDR1 is MNHEY and CDR2 is SMNVEV (reference sequence). This CDR3 has 15 amino acids. V lost 9 bases, J lost 5 bases, and 19 bases lay in between.

V and J are TRBV6-5 and TRBJ1-3; D gene unclear. V was clipped by 6 bases and J by 0 bases, with 12 bases between them. This CDR3 is 15 amino acids long. Germline V gene lookup returns CDR1 MNHEY and CDR2 SVGAGI. CDR3 coding DNA: TGTGCCAGCAGCCTTCGACGCAGCTCTGGAAACACCATATATTTT. The encoded protein is CASSLRRSSGNTIYF.

The chain combines TRBV7-9 with TRBJ2-7; TRBD2 matches at 7 bases. With V trimmed by 5 bases and J by 0 bases, 10 bases remained unmatched. The germline CDR1 and CDR2 sequences are SEHNR and FQNEAQ (reference sequence). The CDR3 runs to 16 residues. CDR3 DNA sequence: TGTGCCAGCAGCCGCGGTGCGGGGGATTTCTCCTACGAGCAGTACTTC. Protein product: CASSRGAGDFSYEQYF.

The chain combines TRBV2 with TRBJ2-1; D is unclear. Deletions cut 7 bases from V and 4 bases from J, with 17 bases between. CDR3 length: 15 residues. Germline lookup yields CDR1 SNHLY and CDR2 FYNNEI. The CDR3 bases are TGTGCCAGCAACCGGACCGTGCCGTCTTACAATGAGCAGTTCTTC. This translates into CASNRTVPSYNEQFF.

V and J are TRBV27 and TRBJ1-5; the D gene is possibly TRBD1 (5 bases). The CDR3 spans 16 residues. Trimming left V 5 bases short and J 0 bases short, with 14 bases between. CDR1 is MNHEY and CDR2 is SMNVEV in the germline V gene (reference sequence). Here the CDR3 DNA reads TGTGCCAGCAGTCTCCGGGGACGGTATAGCAATCAGCCCCAGCATTTT. This codes for CASSLRGRYSNQPQHF.

The chain recombines TRBV28 with TRBJ1-2; unclear D gene. The CDR3 consists of 12 residues. The V end was cut by 5 bases, the J end by 5 bases, with 9 bases between. Per the germline V gene, CDR1 is MDHEN and CDR2 is SYDVKM. The CDR3 loop reads CASSAGGYGYTF. CDR3 sequence (DNA): TGTGCCAGCAGTGCGGGCGGTTATGGCTACACCTTC.

The chain has TRBV24-1 and TRBJ2-2; D could derive from TRBD1 or TRBD2 (5 bases each). This CDR3 has 13 amino acids. Trimming pared 8 bases from V and 7 bases from J, leaving 13 bases between. In germline, CDR1 is KGHDR, CDR2 SFDVKD. The CDR3 protein is CATTSPGLGELFF. In DNA form, the CDR3 reads TGTGCCACCACCAGCCCGGGGCTCGGGGAGCTGTTTTTT.

The chain joins TRBV15 to TRBJ2-2, with 8 bases identical to TRBD1. The CDR3 covers 18 residues. Unmatched junction bases numbered 11, after V lost 0 bases and J lost 5 bases. Germline lookup yields CDR1 LNHNV and CDR2 YYDKDF (reference sequence). The CDR3 DNA sequence: TGTGCCACCAGCAGAGATTGGTACGGACAGGGAGTTACCGGGGAGCTGTTTTTT. Its protein product is CATSRDWYGQGVTGELFF.

With regard to this clone: At one of its ends the junction is not consistent with the germline gene, which may arise from a read error. V and J are TRBV28 and TRBJ2-3; D is tentatively TRBD1 or TRBD2 (6 bases each). There are 13 residues in the CDR3. The germline V gene has CDR1 MDHEN and CDR2 SYDVKM. The DNA for the CDR3 is TGTGCCAGCAGTTTAGCTCATTGGGGGGCGGACGTCTTT. It specifies CASSLAHWGADVF.

The chain is built from TRBV3-1 (or the pseudogene TRBV3-2) and TRBJ1-2; D unresolved. The germline gives CDR1 LGHDT, CDR2 YNNKEL (reference sequence). V was clipped by 3 bases and J by 8 bases, with 10 bases between them. This CDR3 has 12 amino acids. The CDR3 sequence: CASSHAPWGYTF. The CDR3 DNA is TGTGCCAGCAGCCATGCCCCCTGGGGCTACACCTTC.

The chain recombines TRBV10-3 with TRBJ2-7, with 11 bases fitting TRBD2. V trimming: 0 bases; J trimming: 1 base; junction bases outside the gene matches: 2. Per germline, CDR1 ENHRY and CDR2 SYGVKD. CDR3 length equals 16 residues. CDR3 loop: CAISESPSGRSYEQYF. The CDR3 nucleotides read TGTGCCATCAGTGAGTCCCCTAGCGGGAGGTCCTACGAGCAGTACTTC.

The J gene is TRBJ1-1, the V gene TRBV30; D remains ambiguous. Trimming shortened V by 8 bases and J by 1 base, and 14 bases separated the two germline ends. Germline V gene lookup returns CDR1 GTSNPN and CDR2 SVGIG (reference sequence). The CDR3 length is 13 residues. The CDR3 region is CAGCLEWNTEAFF. The CDR3, as DNA: TGTGCCGGGTGTCTGGAATGGAACACTGAAGCTTTCTTT. Full variable domain (rest looked up from reference TRBV30 and TRBJ1-1): SQTIHQWPATLVQPVGSPLSLECTVEGTSNPNLYWYRQAAGRGLQLLFYSVGIGQISSEVPQNLSASRPQDRQFILSSKKLLLSDSGFYLCAGCLEWNTEAFFGQGTRLTVV.

The chain carries TRBV3-1 (or the pseudogene TRBV3-2) and TRBJ2-7, with no clear D. In germline, CDR1 is LGHDT, CDR2 YNNKEL (reference sequence). This CDR3 is 14 amino acids long. The V end lost 3 bases, the J end lost 4 bases, and 13 bases lay between the germline ends. The CDR3 nucleotides read TGTGCCAGCAGCCAGACGGACCGGCTTTACGAGCAGTACTTC. It yields the protein CASSQTDRLYEQYF.

The chain recombines TRBV7-8 with TRBJ2-1; perhaps TRBD2 as D (6 bases). The CDR3 has 13 amino acids. Germline assignment: CDR1 SGHVS and CDR2 FQNEAQ. Trimming took 8 bases from V and 4 from J, leaving 12 bases between them. The CDR3 reads CASGDSVYNEQFF. CDR3 bases: TGTGCCAGCGGGGACTCAGTATACAATGAGCAGTTCTTC. Filled out from reference TRBV7-8 and TRBJ2-1, the complete variable domain reads GAGVSQSPRYKVAKRGQDVALRCDPISGHVSLFWYQQALGQGPEFLTYFQNEAQLDKSGLPSDRFFAERPEGSVSTLKIQRTQQEDSAVYLCASGDSVYNEQFFGPGTRLTVL.

The chain is built from TRBV5-6 and TRBJ1-1, with D maybe TRBD1 (5 bases). Germline V lookup: CDR1 SGHDT, CDR2 YYEEEE. There are 15 residues in the CDR3. V was clipped by 0 bases and J by 1 base, with 10 bases between them. The CDR3 sequence is CASSLAGTGNTEAFF. The CDR3 DNA sequence: TGTGCCAGCAGCTTGGCCGGGACTGGGAACACTGAAGCTTTCTTT.

V usage is TRBV19 and J usage is TRBJ2-5, with 9 bases that match TRBD1. The CDR3 runs 16 residues. V lost 7 bases to trimming and J lost 5 bases; unmatched junction nucleotides: 14. Per the germline V gene, CDR1 is LNHDA and CDR2 is SQIVND (reference sequence). The CDR3 DNA reads as TGTGCCAGTACTTTTGGTGGGACAGGGCTCCAGGAGACCCAGTACTTC. It codes for CASTFGGTGLQETQYF.

The chain links TRBV28 to TRBJ2-7; 9 positions match TRBD1. This CDR3 contains 15 residues. Germline V gene sequence: CDR1 MDHEN, CDR2 SYDVKM. With 2 bases clipped from V and 7 bases from J, the junction kept 9 bases outside the gene matches. CDR3 nucleotides: TGTGCCAGCAGTTTACCCCTTGACAGGGGGAGGGAGCAGTACTTC. It codes for CASSLPLDRGREQYF.

The chain couples TRBV12-3 or TRBV12-4 to TRBJ2-1, with D unresolved. The CDR3 is 12 amino acids. Trimming took 5 bases from V and 4 from J, leaving 6 bases between them. CDR3 bases: TGTGCCAGCAGTATGTCATACAATGAGCAGTTCTTC. Translation gives CASSMSYNEQFF.

This sequence joins TRBV5-1 and TRBJ2-1, with 9 bases identical to TRBD1. The length of the CDR3 is 16 residues. J was trimmed by 4 bases and V by 4 bases; bases with no gene match: 9. Germline V gene sequence: CDR1 SGHRS, CDR2 YFSETQ. The DNA of the CDR3 is TGCGCCAGCAGCCTTGGACAGGGGAATACATACAATGAGCAGTTCTTC. Protein sequence: CASSLGQGNTYNEQFF.

V gene TRBV5-1 combines with J gene TRBJ2-1, with TRBD1 matching 9 bases. CDR1 SGHRS and CDR2 YFSETQ come from the germline V gene. V gave up 0 bases and J gave up 1 base; unmatched junction bases: 5. The CDR3 length is 17 residues. The CDR3 DNA sequence: TGCGCCAGCAGCTTGGTTCCGGGACAGGGATCCTACAATGAGCAGTTCTTC. Its translation is CASSLVPGQGSYNEQFF.

The rearrangement joins TRBV10-2 to TRBJ1-1, with D unresolved. The CDR3 is 12 residues long. The germline V and J ends were trimmed by 6 bases and 1 base, with 6 bases remaining between them. Germline V CDR1 and CDR2: WSHSY, SAAADI. Here the CDR3 DNA reads TGCGCCAGCAGGTGGAAGAACACTGAAGCTTTCTTT. Encoded protein: CASRWKNTEAFF.